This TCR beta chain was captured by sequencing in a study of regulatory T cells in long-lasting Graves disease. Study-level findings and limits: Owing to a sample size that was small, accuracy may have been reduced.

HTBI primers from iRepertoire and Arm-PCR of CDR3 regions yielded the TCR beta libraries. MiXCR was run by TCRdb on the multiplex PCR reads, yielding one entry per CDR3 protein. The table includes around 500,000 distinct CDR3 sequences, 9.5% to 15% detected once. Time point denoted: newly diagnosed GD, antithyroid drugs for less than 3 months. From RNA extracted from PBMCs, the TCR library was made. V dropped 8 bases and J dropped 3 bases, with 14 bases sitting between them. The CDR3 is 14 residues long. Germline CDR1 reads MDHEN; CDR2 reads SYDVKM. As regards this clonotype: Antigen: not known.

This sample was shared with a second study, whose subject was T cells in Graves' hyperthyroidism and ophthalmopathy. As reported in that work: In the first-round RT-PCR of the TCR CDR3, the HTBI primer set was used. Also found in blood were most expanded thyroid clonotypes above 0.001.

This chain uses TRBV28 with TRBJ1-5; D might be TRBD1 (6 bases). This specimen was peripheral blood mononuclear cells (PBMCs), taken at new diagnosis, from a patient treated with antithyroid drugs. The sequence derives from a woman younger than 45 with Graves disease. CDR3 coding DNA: TGTGCCAGCGGTTCAACAGGGCTCAATCAGCCCCAGCATTTT. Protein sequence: CASGSTGLNQPQHF. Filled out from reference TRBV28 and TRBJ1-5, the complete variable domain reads DVKVTQSSRYLVKRTGEKVFLECVQDMDHENMFWYRQDPGLGLRLIYFSYDVKMKEKGDIPEGYSVSREKKERFSLILESASTNQTSMYLCASGSTGLNQPQHFGDGTRLSIL.